A single T cell receptor (beta chain) is shown here with its context. This clone's antigen is unknown. Per-base qualities were not stored, and no clone one base away is much larger. Sample time point, as interpreted from the label and publication: patch test 2, 6 weeks after DPC sensitization. Explained via the paper, the treatment or condition label denotes: therapeutic diphenylcyclopropenone sensitization with weekly scalp DPC. At every patch-test visit, the blood draw took place before the patch test was put on. Eligible patients were aged 18 to 70, diagnosed with alopecia, deemed suitable for DPC therapy, and excluded if pregnant. Total RNA was extracted from unfractionated whole blood that had been collected in Tempus Blood RNA tubes. This entry comes from a study of human T cells and chemical hapten exposure (dated by TCRdb to about 2021). Background for the entire study: For sensitization, 2% DPC in acetone was applied to a roughly 2 cm by roughly 2 cm area of upper inner arm skin. Patient blood was sampled pre-sensitization (week 0) and at 2, 6 and about 24 weeks after DPC sensitization. Libraries were pooled for sequencing, and variation in per-sample TCR yields was attributed mainly to small differences in library volumes within the pool. Weekly therapeutic DPC doses were additionally applied to the scalp of patients throughout the roughly 24-week study period. The mostly female patient cohort included alopecia areata with under or over 50% scalp involvement, alopecia totalis and alopecia universalis. Blood for TCR sequencing was provided by twenty-nine alopecia patients at one to four time points (pre-sensitization, 2, 6 and 24 weeks). Patch testing was done on the upper back using Finn chambers containing 0.01% DPC, and results were scored after 6 days according to International Contact Dermatitis Research Group standards. The study tracked peripheral blood TCR repertoire changes in vivo during primary and secondary sensitization to the hapten diphenylcyclopropenone (DPC) in alopecia patients.

Based on the germline V gene, the CDR1 and CDR2 sequences are SGDLS and YYNGEE. V is pared back by 4 bases and J by 6 bases, with 18 bases lying between the germline termini. The CDR3, from cysteine to phenylalanine, totals 15 residues. The DNA shown is the 45-base CDR3, in frame from base 1. Receptors were amplified or captured by RACE. TCRdb names NextSeq 500 as the instrument used. Library preparation attached unique molecular identifiers to individual cDNA molecules for quantitative, reproducible TCR counting. Each blood RNA sample was used to sequence both TCR alpha and TCR beta chains. The authors' analysis ran thus. Samples had a median of approximately 96,000 TCRs, with a range from roughly 20,000 to 690,600. V, J and CDR3 annotation of the TCR reads was carried out using the Decombinator software suite. For the PS versus PT1 abundance plots, all samples were subsampled to the same number of TCRs (28,000). TCRs were defined as expanded if absent before sensitization and observed at least eight times at the 2-week time point. TCRdb trimmed public reads at Q25 via fastp, called clones via MiXCR and kept in-frame beta chains. Every entry covers one CDR3 protein and lists the most common genes and DNA from its rows. Clone size and V and J calls follow TCRdb, not the original study. Here the sample has about 400,000 distinct CDR3 sequences; 6% to 7% occur a single time. Less than 6.5% of the sample rests with the top ten.

Results the study describes overall, beyond this receptor: The number of TCRs above 1 in 1000 frequency did not change with DPC sensitization; there was no evidence of global repertoire structure alterations. Because all patients had alopecia, a presumed autoimmune disease, the immune response of the patients might differ from that of healthy individuals. Patch test score correlated positively with the number of PT1 expanded TCRs, reaching significance at thresholds 8, 16 and 32 but not at 4. After repeated subsampling, the strength of the expansion versus patch-test correlation and the threshold at which it became significant changed. Expanded TCRs formed significantly more large CDR3 similarity clusters than pre-sensitization or healthy control sets, consistent with antigen-driven responses.

The clonotype comes from a young woman with alopecia areata. Some clones in this sample may be carry-over from other donors' samples. The sample in question was whole blood, obtained in connection with sensitization to the hapten diphenylcyclopropenone (DPC). Recombination joined TRBV9 with TRBJ2-3; TRBD2 is a weak D gene call, 5 bases matching. The CDR3 sequence is CASSPRVGGGDTQYF. The sequenced DNA: TGTGCCAGCAGCCCGCGAGTGGGCGGCGGGGATACGCAGTATTTT.